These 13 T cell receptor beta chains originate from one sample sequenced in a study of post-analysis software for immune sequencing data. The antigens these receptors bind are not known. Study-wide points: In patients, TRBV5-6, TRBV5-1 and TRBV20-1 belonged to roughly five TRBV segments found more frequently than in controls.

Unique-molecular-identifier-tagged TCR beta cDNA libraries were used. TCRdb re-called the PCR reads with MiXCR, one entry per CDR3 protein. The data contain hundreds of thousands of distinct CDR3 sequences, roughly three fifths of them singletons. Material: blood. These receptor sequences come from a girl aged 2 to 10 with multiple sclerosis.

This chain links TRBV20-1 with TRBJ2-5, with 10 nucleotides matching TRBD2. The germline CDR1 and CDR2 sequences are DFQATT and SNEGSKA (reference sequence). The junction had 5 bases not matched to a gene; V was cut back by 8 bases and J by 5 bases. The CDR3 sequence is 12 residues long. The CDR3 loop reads CSPQAGGETQYF. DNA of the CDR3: TGCAGTCCACAAGCGGGAGGGGAGACCCAGTACTTC.

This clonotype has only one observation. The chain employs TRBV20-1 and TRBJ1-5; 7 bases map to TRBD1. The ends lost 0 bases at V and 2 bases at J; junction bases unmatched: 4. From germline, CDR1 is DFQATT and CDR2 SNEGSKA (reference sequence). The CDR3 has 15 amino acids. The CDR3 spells CSARETGVGNQPQHF. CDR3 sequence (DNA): TGCAGTGCTAGAGAAACAGGGGTGGGCAATCAGCCCCAGCATTTT.

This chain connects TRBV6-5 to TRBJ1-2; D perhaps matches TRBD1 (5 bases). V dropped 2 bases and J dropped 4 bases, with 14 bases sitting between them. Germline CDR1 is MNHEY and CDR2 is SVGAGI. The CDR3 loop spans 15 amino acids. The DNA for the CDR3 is TGTGCCAGCAGTTACCCTAGGCGGGGGAGCTATGGCTACACCTTC. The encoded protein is CASSYPRRGSYGYTF.

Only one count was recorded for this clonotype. The CDR3 region is CSAGQGSGSYNEQFF. The CDR3 DNA is TGCAGCGCCGGACAGGGGTCGGGCTCCTACAATGAGCAGTTCTTC. The V gene is TRBV29-1, the J gene TRBJ2-1; 9 nucleotides match TRBD1. V gave up 7 bases and J gave up 0 bases; unmatched junction bases: 7. Germline-derived CDR1 and CDR2 are SQVTM and ANQGSEA. CDR3 length: 15 residues.

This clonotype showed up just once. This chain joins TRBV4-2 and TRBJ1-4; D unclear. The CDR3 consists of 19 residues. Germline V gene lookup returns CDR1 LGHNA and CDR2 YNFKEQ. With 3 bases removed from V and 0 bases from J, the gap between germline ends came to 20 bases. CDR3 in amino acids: CASSQLKITQDTTNEKLFF. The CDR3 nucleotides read TGTGCCAGCAGCCAGCTAAAGATAACCCAGGATACAACTAATGAAAAACTGTTTTTT.

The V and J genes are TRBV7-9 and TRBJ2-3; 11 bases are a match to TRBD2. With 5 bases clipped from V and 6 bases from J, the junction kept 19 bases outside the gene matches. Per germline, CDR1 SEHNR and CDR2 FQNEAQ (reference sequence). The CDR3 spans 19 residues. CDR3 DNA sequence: TGTGCCAGCAGCAACAAATGGACTAGCGGGTCCGGAAATTTGGATACGCAGTATTTT. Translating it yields CASSNKWTSGSGNLDTQYF.

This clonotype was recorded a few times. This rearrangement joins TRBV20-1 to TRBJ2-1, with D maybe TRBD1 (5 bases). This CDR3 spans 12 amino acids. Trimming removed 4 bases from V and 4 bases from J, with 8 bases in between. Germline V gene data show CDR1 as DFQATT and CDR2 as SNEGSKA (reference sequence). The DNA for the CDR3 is TGCAGTGCTACTCGACAGTACAATGAGCAGTTCTTC. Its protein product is CSATRQYNEQFF.

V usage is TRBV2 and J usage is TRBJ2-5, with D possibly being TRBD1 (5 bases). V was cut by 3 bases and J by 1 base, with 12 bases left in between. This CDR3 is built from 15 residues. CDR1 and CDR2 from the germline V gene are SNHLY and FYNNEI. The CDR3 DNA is TGTGCCAGCAGTGATAAGGGGCCTAGCCAAGAGACCCAGTACTTC. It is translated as CASSDKGPSQETQYF. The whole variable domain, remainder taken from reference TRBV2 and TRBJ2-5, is EPEVTQTPSHQVTQMGQEVILRCVPISNHLYFYWYRQILGQKVEFLVSFYNNEISEKSEIFDDQFSVERPDGSNFTLKIRSTKLEDSAMYFCASSDKGPSQETQYFGPGTRLLVL.

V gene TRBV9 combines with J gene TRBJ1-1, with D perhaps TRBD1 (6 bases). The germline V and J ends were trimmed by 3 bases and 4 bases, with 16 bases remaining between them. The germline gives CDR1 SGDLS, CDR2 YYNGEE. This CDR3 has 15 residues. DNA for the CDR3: TGTGCCAGCAGCGAGTCCGGACAGACATTCACTGAAGCTTTCTTT. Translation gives CASSESGQTFTEAFF.

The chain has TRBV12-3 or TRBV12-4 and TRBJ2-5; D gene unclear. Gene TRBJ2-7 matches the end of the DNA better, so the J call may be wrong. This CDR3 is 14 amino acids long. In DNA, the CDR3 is TGTGCCAGCAGTTTGGAAGGATTCCTGTACGAGCAGTACTTC. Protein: CASSLEGFLYEQYF.

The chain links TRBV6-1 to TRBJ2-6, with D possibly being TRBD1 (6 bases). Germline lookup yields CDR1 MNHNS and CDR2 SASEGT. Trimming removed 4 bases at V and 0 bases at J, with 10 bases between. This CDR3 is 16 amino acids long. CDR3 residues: CASSATGSSGANVLTF. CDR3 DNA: TGTGCCAGCAGTGCGACAGGAAGCTCTGGGGCCAACGTCCTGACTTTC.

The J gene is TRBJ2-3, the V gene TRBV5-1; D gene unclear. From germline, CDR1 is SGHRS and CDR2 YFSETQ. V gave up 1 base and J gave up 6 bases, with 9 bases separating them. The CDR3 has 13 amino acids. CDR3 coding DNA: TGCGCCAGCAGCTTGTCGGGTGACGATACGCAGTATTTT. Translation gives CASSLSGDDTQYF. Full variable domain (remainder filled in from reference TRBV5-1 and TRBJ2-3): KAGVTQTPRYLIKTRGQQVTLSCSPISGHRSVSWYQQTPGQGLQFLFEYFSETQRNKGNFPGRFSGRQFSNSRSEMNVSTLELGDSALYLCASSLSGDDTQYFGPGTRLTVL.

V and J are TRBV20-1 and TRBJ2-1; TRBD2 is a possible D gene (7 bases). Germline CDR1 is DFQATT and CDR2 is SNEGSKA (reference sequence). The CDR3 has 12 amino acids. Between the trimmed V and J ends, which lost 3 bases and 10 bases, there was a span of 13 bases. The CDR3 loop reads CSARHRDYEQFF. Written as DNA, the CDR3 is TGCAGTGCTAGGCACAGGGACTACGAGCAGTTCTTC.